This T cell receptor (beta chain) was sequenced for a study of blood T cell repertoires in COVID-19. Some clones are missing from TCRdb's copy, which holds only in-frame ones; the method was immunoSEQ multiplex PCR. The sample consists of fewer than 350,000 clones, 89% of them appearing once. The sample was PBMCs or T cells enriched from blood (not recorded which). This TCR was sampled from a woman in her thirties or forties who had recovered from COVID-19.

In DNA form, the CDR3 reads TGTGCCAGCAGCCCGGACTCAGGGAGGACTGAAGCTTTCTTT. It codes for CASSPDSGRTEAFF. The rearrangement links TRBV5-4 to TRBJ1-1; D might be TRBD1 (5 bases). V dropped 4 bases and J dropped 5 bases, with 15 bases sitting between them. CDR1 SGHNT and CDR2 YYREEE come from the germline V gene (reference sequence). CDR3 size: 14 residues.